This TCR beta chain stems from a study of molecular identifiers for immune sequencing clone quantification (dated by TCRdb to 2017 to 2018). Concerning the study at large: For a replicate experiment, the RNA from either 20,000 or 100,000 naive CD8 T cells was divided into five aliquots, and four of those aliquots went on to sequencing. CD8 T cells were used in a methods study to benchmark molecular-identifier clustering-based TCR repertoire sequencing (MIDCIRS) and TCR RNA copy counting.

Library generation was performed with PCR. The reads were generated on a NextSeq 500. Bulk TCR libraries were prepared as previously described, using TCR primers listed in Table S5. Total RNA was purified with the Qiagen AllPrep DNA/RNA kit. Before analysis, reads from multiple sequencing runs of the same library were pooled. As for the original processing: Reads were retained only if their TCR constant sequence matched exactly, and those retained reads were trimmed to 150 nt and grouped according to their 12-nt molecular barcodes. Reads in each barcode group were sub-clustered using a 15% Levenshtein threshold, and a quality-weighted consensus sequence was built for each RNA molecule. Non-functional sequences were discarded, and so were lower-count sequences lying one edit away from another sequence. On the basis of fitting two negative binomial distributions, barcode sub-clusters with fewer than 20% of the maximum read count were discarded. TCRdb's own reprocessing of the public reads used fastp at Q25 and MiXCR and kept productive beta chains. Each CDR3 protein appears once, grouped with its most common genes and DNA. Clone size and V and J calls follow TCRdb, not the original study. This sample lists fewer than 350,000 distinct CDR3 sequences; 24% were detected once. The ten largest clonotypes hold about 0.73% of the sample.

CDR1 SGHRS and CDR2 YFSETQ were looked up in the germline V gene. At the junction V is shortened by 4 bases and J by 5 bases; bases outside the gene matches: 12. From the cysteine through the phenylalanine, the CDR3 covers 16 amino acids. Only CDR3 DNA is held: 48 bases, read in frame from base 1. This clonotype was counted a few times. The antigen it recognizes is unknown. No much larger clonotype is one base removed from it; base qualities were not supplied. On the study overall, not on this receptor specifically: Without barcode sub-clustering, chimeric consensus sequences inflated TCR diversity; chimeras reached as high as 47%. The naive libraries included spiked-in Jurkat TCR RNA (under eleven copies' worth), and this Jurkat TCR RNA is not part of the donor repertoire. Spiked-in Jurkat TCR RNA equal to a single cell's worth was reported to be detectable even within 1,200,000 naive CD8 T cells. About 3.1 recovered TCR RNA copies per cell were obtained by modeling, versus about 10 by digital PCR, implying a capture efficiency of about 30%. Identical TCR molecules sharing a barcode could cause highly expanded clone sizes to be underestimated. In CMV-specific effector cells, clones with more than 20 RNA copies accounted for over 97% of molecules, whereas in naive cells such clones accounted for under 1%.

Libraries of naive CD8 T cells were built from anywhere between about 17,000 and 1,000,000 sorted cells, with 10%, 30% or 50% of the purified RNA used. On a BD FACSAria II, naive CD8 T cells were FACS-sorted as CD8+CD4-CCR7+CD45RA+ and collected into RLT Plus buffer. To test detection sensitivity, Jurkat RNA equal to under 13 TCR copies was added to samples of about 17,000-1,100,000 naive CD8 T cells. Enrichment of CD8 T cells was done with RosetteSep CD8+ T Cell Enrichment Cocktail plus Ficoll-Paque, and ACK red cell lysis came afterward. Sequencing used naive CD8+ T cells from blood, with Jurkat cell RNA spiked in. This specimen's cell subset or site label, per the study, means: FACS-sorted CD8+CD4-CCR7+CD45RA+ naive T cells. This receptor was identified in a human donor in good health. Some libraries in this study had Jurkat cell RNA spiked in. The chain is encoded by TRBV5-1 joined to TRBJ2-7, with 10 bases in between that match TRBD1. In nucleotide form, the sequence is TGCGCCAGCAGCGGGCCGGGACAGGGGACCCGGGACGAGCAGTACTTC. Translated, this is CASSGPGQGTRDEQYF.